The 32 T cell receptor beta chains listed next were all sequenced from one sample in a study of shared clonotypes between healthy human individuals. Naive CD8 cells lacked CD45RO, underwent positive selection for CCR7 and left out terminally differentiated effector memory CD45RA+ cells. Profiling relied on immunoSEQ multiplex PCR, and the TCRdb table lists in-frame clones only, not all of them. The sample shows approximately 810,000 clones, 85% to 95% of them seen only once. Material: naive CD8+ T cells sorted from blood. These receptors came from a young man in good health.

The genes are TRBV5-4 and TRBJ2-7; D gene uncertain. CDR3 length: 13 residues. The V gene lost 0 bases and the J gene lost 7 bases, with 11 bases spanning the gap. Germline V gene lookup returns CDR1 SGHNT and CDR2 YYREEE (reference sequence). The CDR3 loop is CASSLGQDVEQYF. The CDR3 DNA sequence: TGTGCCAGCAGCTTGGGTCAGGACGTGGAGCAGTACTTC.

The chain couples TRBV5-8 to TRBJ2-1; 8 bases agree with TRBD2. Germline loops: CDR1 SGHTS, CDR2 YDEGEE. This CDR3 is 15 amino acids long. V was pared by 1 base and J by 4 bases, with 4 bases of the junction left unmatched. The CDR3 bases are TGTGCCAGCAGCTTGTTTCTAGCGGGTTACAATGAGCAGTTCTTC. This encodes CASSLFLAGYNEQFF.

This chain joins TRBV6-5 and TRBJ1-2; no definite D call. This CDR3 spans 13 amino acids. Trimming left V 2 bases short and J 2 bases short, with 6 bases between. Looked up from germline, CDR1 is MNHEY and CDR2 is SVGAGI. CDR3 loop: CASSYGENYGYTF. CDR3 nucleotides: TGTGCCAGCAGTTACGGGGAGAACTATGGCTACACCTTC.

V gene TRBV12-5 combines with J gene TRBJ1-2, with 8 bases that match TRBD1. The V segment lost 4 bases and the J segment 6 bases; nucleotides outside the gene matches: 13. In germline, CDR1 is LGHNT, CDR2 FRNRAP. This CDR3 comprises 16 residues. CDR3 sequence: CASGSLTGGRRDGYTF. The DNA of the CDR3 is TGTGCTAGTGGTTCGCTTACAGGGGGAAGGAGGGATGGCTACACCTTC.

The chain has TRBV4-1 and TRBJ2-1; possibly TRBD1 or TRBD2 for D (6 bases each). Germline assignment: CDR1 MGHRA and CDR2 YSYEKL. The V and J ends lost 1 base and 3 bases respectively, with 13 bases between them. The CDR3 length is 16 residues. The CDR3 sequence: CASSQVLRGDYNEQFF. In DNA, the CDR3 is TGCGCCAGCAGCCAAGTACTAAGGGGGGACTACAATGAGCAGTTCTTC.

The rearrangement joins TRBV13 to TRBJ1-5; TRBD1 agrees at 7 bases. Germline CDR1 PRHDT, CDR2 FYEKMQ (reference sequence). This CDR3 spans 15 amino acids. V shed 0 bases, J shed 8 bases, and the junction held 7 bases outside the gene matches. The CDR3 DNA sequence: TGTGCCAGCAGCTTAGGACAGGGGAGGGGGGAGCCCCAGCATTTT. This encodes CASSLGQGRGEPQHF.

The rearrangement uses TRBV25-1 and TRBJ2-1; 13 bases agree with TRBD2. Germline CDR1 is MGHDK and CDR2 is SYGVNS. The CDR3 consists of 14 residues. The J segment lost 7 bases and the V segment lost 5 bases, leaving 2 bases of the junction unmatched. The DNA of the CDR3 is TGTGCCAGCAGTAAACTAGCGGGAGGGAATGAGCAGTTCTTC. Translated, it gives CASSKLAGGNEQFF.

In regard to this clone: Distinct nucleotide sequences in the sample also encode this CDR3. The chain is built from TRBV6-1 and TRBJ1-5; a possible D gene is TRBD1 (5 bases). V lost 2 bases and J 4 bases, leaving 9 bases between the germline ends. CDR3 length: 14 residues. Germline CDR1 and CDR2: MNHNS and SASEGT. CDR3 DNA: TGTGCCAGCAGTGAATTCAGGGAAAATCAGCCCCAGCATTTT. Protein product: CASSEFRENQPQHF.

The chain couples TRBV2 to TRBJ2-5; D perhaps matches TRBD2 (7 bases). CDR1 is SNHLY, CDR2 FYNNEI, per germline. The CDR3 is 13 residues long. Trimming cost V 10 bases and J 3 bases, with 15 bases left between them. CDR3 loop: CATGGLGEETQYF. CDR3 DNA sequence: TGTGCCACGGGGGGCCTAGGAGAAGAGACCCAGTACTTC. The complete variable domain, with remaining parts taken from reference TRBV2 and TRBJ2-5, reads EPEVTQTPSHQVTQMGQEVILRCVPISNHLYFYWYRQILGQKVEFLVSFYNNEISEKSEIFDDQFSVERPDGSNFTLKIRSTKLEDSAMYFCATGGLGEETQYFGPGTRLLVL.

The rearrangement uses TRBV7-8 and TRBJ2-2; a weak D match, TRBD2 (5 bases). The CDR3 runs to 19 residues. V was shortened by 1 base and J by 0 bases, with 18 bases between the two germline ends. Germline CDR1 reads SGHVS; CDR2 reads FQNEAQ. The CDR3 DNA reads TGTGCCAGCAGCTTAGGTCCTATCCGCAGGACTGCGAACACCGGGGAGCTGTTTTTT. Translated, it gives CASSLGPIRRTANTGELFF.

V is TRBV7-9 and J is TRBJ2-7; 11 bases agree with TRBD1. The germline gives CDR1 SEHNR, CDR2 FQNEAQ (reference sequence). This CDR3 contains 17 residues. J was trimmed by 2 bases and V by 1 base; bases with no gene match: 7. The CDR3 loop reads CASSLGRDRGNAYEQYF. CDR3 DNA sequence: TGTGCCAGCAGCTTAGGAAGGGACAGGGGGAATGCCTACGAGCAGTACTTC.

This chain joins TRBV28 and TRBJ2-7; the D gene is possibly TRBD1 (5 bases). V shed 2 bases and J shed 2 bases, with 10 bases lying between them. The CDR3 is 14 amino acids. Germline V lookup: CDR1 MDHEN, CDR2 SYDVKM. The CDR3 reads CASSLRQLTYEQYF. CDR3 DNA sequence: TGTGCCAGCAGTTTAAGACAGTTAACCTACGAGCAGTACTTC.

CDR3 protein: CASSETSWAGELFF. The DNA of the CDR3 is TGTGCCAGCAGTGAAACTAGCTGGGCCGGGGAGCTGTTTTTT. This chain joins TRBV6-1 and TRBJ2-2, with a tentative D call TRBD2 (6 bases). This CDR3 comprises 14 residues. The V gene lost 2 bases and the J gene lost 6 bases, with 10 bases spanning the gap. Looked up from germline, CDR1 is MNHNS and CDR2 is SASEGT.

The chain links TRBV9 to TRBJ1-3, with 8 nucleotides matching TRBD1. After removal of 3 bases from V and 0 bases from J, the junction contained 11 bases not matched to a gene. The germline gives CDR1 SGDLS, CDR2 YYNGEE. The CDR3 loop spans 18 amino acids. DNA of the CDR3: TGTGCCAGCAGCGGGCCCTCCCGGACAGGGAACTCTGGAAACACCATATATTTT. Its protein product is CASSGPSRTGNSGNTIYF.

The chain couples TRBV15 to TRBJ2-7; D call uncertain. The CDR3 totals 16 residues. Germline V gene sequence: CDR1 LNHNV, CDR2 YYDKDF (reference sequence). Between the trimmed V and J ends, which lost 0 bases and 0 bases, there was a span of 12 bases. The CDR3 DNA reads as TGTGCCACCAGCAGAGAGTACGACACCTTCTCCTACGAGCAGTACTTC. Its protein is CATSREYDTFSYEQYF.

In its sample, this clone was seen once. The chain links TRBV14 to TRBJ2-2, with D possibly being TRBD1 (5 bases). Trimming pared 0 bases from V and 0 bases from J, leaving 11 bases between. The germline gives CDR1 SGHDN, CDR2 FVKESK. The CDR3 covers 17 residues. The chain's CDR3 is CASSQDLLRANTGELFF. The CDR3 nucleotides read TGTGCCAGCAGCCAAGATCTACTCAGGGCGAACACCGGGGAGCTGTTTTTT.

CDR3 in DNA: TGCGCCAGCAGCCAGACAGGGCTTCGCACCTACGAGCAGTACTTC. Its protein is CASSQTGLRTYEQYF. This chain joins TRBV5-1 and TRBJ2-7; TRBD1 agrees at 7 bases. Germline trimming cut 4 bases from V and 2 bases from J; bases unmatched to any gene: 9. Germline CDR1 is SGHRS and CDR2 is YFSETQ. There are 15 residues in the CDR3.

The sample holds a few counts of this clone. This chain uses TRBV19 with TRBJ2-7; a possible D gene is TRBD1 (6 bases). Germline V gives CDR1 LNHDA, CDR2 SQIVND (reference sequence). The germline V and J ends were trimmed by 4 bases and 3 bases, with 16 bases remaining between them. The CDR3 is 15 residues long. CDR3 sequence (DNA): TGTGCCAGTAGTAAGGGCAGGGGTTTTGGCTACGAGCAGTACTTC. This translates into CASSKGRGFGYEQYF.

This clone was seen a handful of times. Other DNA sequences of this sample code for an identical CDR3. The chain has TRBV27 and TRBJ1-5, with a weak D call TRBD1 (5 bases). The CDR3 runs 15 residues. Germline V gene lookup returns CDR1 MNHEY and CDR2 SMNVEV (reference sequence). V was trimmed by 0 bases and J by 3 bases, leaving 9 bases between them. In nucleotides, the CDR3 is TGTGCCAGCAGTTTATCAGGGGTATCCAATCAGCCCCAGCATTTT. This translates into CASSLSGVSNQPQHF.

The CDR3 nucleotides are TGTGCCAGCAGCGTACAGGACTCTCCCTACGAGCAGTACTTC. Translating it yields CASSVQDSPYEQYF. This sequence joins TRBV9 and TRBJ2-7; tentatively, D is TRBD2 (5 bases). The CDR3 runs to 14 residues. V was cut by 1 base and J by 2 bases, with 10 bases left in between. Germline values: CDR1 SGDLS, CDR2 YYNGEE.

The CDR3 region has the DNA TGTGCCAGCAGTCCTAGCGGGAGCTTTGGCGAGCAGTACTTC. It yields the protein CASSPSGSFGEQYF. V usage is TRBV9 and J usage is TRBJ2-7, with TRBD2 identical over 10 bases. CDR1 and CDR2 (germline): SGDLS, YYNGEE. V shed 5 bases, J shed 6 bases, and the junction held 8 bases outside the gene matches. The CDR3 sequence is 14 residues long.

The gene calls are TRBV7-2 and TRBJ2-7, with 7 bases that match TRBD1. Germline assignment: CDR1 SGHTA and CDR2 FQGNSA. The CDR3 has 16 residues. V lost 5 bases to trimming and J lost 2 bases; unmatched junction nucleotides: 12. In DNA form, the CDR3 reads TGTGCCAGCAGCGAGGGGGCCGGCCGGAAGGCCTACGAGCAGTACTTC. This codes for CASSEGAGRKAYEQYF.

V and J are TRBV9 and TRBJ2-5; 12 positions agree with TRBD2. CDR3 length: 16 amino acids. Germline loops: CDR1 SGDLS, CDR2 YYNGEE. V shed 3 bases, J shed 4 bases, and the junction held 7 bases outside the gene matches. The DNA for the CDR3 is TGTGCCAGCAGCGGGGGCCCGACTAGCGGGAGAGAGACCCAGTACTTC. This codes for CASSGGPTSGRETQYF.

V is TRBV28 and J is TRBJ2-1; 9 nucleotides line up with TRBD2. Germline V gene sequence: CDR1 MDHEN, CDR2 SYDVKM. The junction had 11 bases not matched to a gene; V was cut back by 3 bases and J by 5 bases. The CDR3 is 17 residues long. The CDR3 DNA sequence: TGTGCCAGCAGTTTGTTCGCTCTAGCGGGGCGAGACAATGAGCAGTTCTTC. Protein product: CASSLFALAGRDNEQFF.

The rearrangement links TRBV6-6 to TRBJ2-2; the match to TRBD2 covers 14 bases. V gave up 6 bases and J gave up 8 bases; unmatched junction bases: 5. From germline, CDR1 is MNHNY and CDR2 SVGAGI (reference sequence). The CDR3 length is 15 residues. For the CDR3, the DNA is TGTGCCAGCAGGGGGACTAGCGGGAGACAAGGGGAGCTGTTTTTT. Translating gives CASRGTSGRQGELFF.

The chain links TRBV27 to TRBJ2-3; 8 bases align to TRBD1. The CDR3 runs 16 residues. Germline V lookup: CDR1 MNHEY, CDR2 SMNVEV (reference sequence). V was clipped by 6 bases and J by 6 bases; unmatched bases: 14. The CDR3 reads CASSLFQTGAQDTQYF. CDR3 bases: TGTGCCAGCAGCCTATTTCAGACAGGGGCGCAGGATACGCAGTATTTT.

Only one count was recorded for this clone. The V and J genes are TRBV14 and TRBJ1-1; no firm D call. V lost 6 bases and J lost 3, with 14 bases in between. In germline, CDR1 is SGHDN, CDR2 FVKESK. The CDR3 covers 14 residues. The CDR3 loop is CASSPSRADTEAFF. CDR3 DNA sequence: TGTGCCAGCAGTCCTTCGCGGGCCGACACTGAAGCTTTCTTT.

The table lists this clone with a count of one. The chain carries TRBV28 and TRBJ1-2, with 10 bases matching TRBD1. Trimming at V came to 6 bases and at J to 6 bases, leaving 4 bases not matched to a gene. The CDR3 has 13 amino acids. Germline CDR1 MDHEN, CDR2 SYDVKM. The CDR3 DNA reads TGTGCCAGCAGGTCCGGGACAGGGGATGGCTACACCTTC. This codes for CASRSGTGDGYTF.

The chain has TRBV6-5 and TRBJ2-1; no firm D call. Germline lookup yields CDR1 MNHEY and CDR2 SVGAGI. Trimming pared 9 bases from V and 7 bases from J, leaving 13 bases between. The CDR3 is made up of 12 amino acids. The CDR3 DNA sequence: TGTGCCAGTGGGGTAGGAAAGAATGAGCAGTTCTTC. It is translated as CASGVGKNEQFF.

This chain connects TRBV25-1 to TRBJ1-2; D remains unclear. Trimming removed 8 bases at V and 0 bases at J, with 13 bases between. CDR3 length equals 14 residues. Germline assignment: CDR1 MGHDK and CDR2 SYGVNS. This CDR3 reads CASFRSTTNYGYTF. CDR3 nucleotides: TGTGCCAGCTTCAGATCCACCACTAACTATGGCTACACCTTC.

The chain has TRBV11-3 and TRBJ2-1, with 9 bases fitting TRBD2. V lost 5 bases to trimming and J lost 3 bases; unmatched junction nucleotides: 8. The CDR3 totals 16 residues. CDR1 and CDR2 (germline): SGHNT, YENEEA. CDR3 in DNA: TGTGCCAGCAGCCCAATTGTTAGCGGGAGCTACAATGAGCAGTTCTTC. It yields the protein CASSPIVSGSYNEQFF.

A single count supports this clone. The rearrangement uses TRBV13 and TRBJ2-7; 10 bases align to TRBD2. Germline lookup yields CDR1 PRHDT and CDR2 FYEKMQ (reference sequence). V dropped 3 bases and J dropped 6; count of bases not matched to a gene: 8. This CDR3 region has 15 residues. CDR3 in amino acids: CASSFTGTSVPEQYF. The CDR3 region has the DNA TGTGCCAGCAGCTTCACCGGGACTAGCGTGCCCGAGCAGTACTTC.